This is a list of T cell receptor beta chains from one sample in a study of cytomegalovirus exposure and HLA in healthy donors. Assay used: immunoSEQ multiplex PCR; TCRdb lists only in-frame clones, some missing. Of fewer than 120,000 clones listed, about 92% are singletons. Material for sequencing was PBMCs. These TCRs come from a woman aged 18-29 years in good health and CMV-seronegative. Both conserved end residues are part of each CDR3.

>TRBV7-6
CASTLTSGGGDEQFF
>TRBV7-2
CASSLFRDTPSDTQYF
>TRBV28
CASSLEGGMNTEAFF
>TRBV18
CASSLDRGREAFF
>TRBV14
CASSIVRGANTGELFF
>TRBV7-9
CASSLGVSSGPQSYTF
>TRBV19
CASTGTGQIYGYTF
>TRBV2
CASLWTGTGNTIYF
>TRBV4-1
CASAVREFYAEQYF
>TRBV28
CASSLLQGRIGAFF
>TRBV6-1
CASSEWGTSYNEQFF
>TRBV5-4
CASSFASGYEQYF
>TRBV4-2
CASSQDRGYSNQPQHF
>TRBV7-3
CASSLSGDRLDHQPQHF
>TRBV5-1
CASSKTVSMNTEAFF
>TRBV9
CASSFGTGDYEQYF
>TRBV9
CASSLEGTAGNTIYF
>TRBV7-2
CASSLTGLAVETQYF
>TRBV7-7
CASSYYSGELFF
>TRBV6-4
CASSELAGGGNEQFF
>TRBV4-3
CASSSGTSSRLSTDTQYF
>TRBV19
CASRGLRGRNQPQHF
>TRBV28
CASSLRASTDTQYF
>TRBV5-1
CASSLSSGRTQETQYF